This record concerns one T cell receptor (beta chain) sequence. The sample comes from a study of blood T cell repertoires in COVID-19. Study as a whole: Spain, Italy and the United States supplied samples that represented acute and convalescent COVID-19. T cells, B-cell-depleted T cells, or PBMCs supplied cDNA or gDNA.

Those enrolled in Seattle joined during active infection and were followed longitudinally afterward. Trimming took 2 bases from V and 8 from J, leaving 19 bases between them. The CDR3 sequence is 16 residues long. Germline V gene data show CDR1 as KGHSH and CDR2 as LQKENI. Original methodology: Amplified reference gene primers provided the basis for estimating nucleated cell counts. Sequenced by immunoSEQ multiplex PCR; TCRdb stores in-frame clones only, minus some. That table furnishes V, J and clone size, whereas the DNA furnished D and trimming. Of approximately 260,000 clones listed, over 75% are singletons.

The sequence came from a woman between 65 and 79 years old with COVID-19, enrolled during active disease. Sequencing used peripheral blood. The chain combines TRBV18 with TRBJ2-1; TRBD2 might be the D (6 bases). CDR3: CASSPSGGTARDEQFF. The CDR3 nucleotides read TGTGCCAGCTCACCAAGCGGCGGGACCGCGAGGGATGAGCAGTTCTTC.